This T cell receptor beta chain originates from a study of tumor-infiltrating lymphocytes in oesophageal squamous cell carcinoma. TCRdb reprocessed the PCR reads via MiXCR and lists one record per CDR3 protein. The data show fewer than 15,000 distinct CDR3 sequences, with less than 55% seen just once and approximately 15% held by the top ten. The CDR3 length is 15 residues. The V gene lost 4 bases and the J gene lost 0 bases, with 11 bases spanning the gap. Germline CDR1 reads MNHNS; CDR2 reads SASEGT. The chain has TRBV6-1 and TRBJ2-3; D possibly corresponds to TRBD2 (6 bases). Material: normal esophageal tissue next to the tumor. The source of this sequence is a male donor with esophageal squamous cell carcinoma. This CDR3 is CASSARGLSTDTQYF. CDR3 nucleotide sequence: TGTGCCAGCAGTGCCCGGGGGTTGAGCACAGATACGCAGTATTTT.